A selection of T cell receptor beta chains follows, all from one sample in a study of blood T cell repertoires in COVID-19. Data came from immunoSEQ multiplex PCR; TCRdb stores just in-frame clones and leaves some out. The repertoire has 150,000 to 200,000 clones, about 87% of them found once; the top ten carry around 0.6%. The sequenced sample was peripheral blood. These TCRs come from a man in his 60s with COVID-19, enrolled during active disease. Each CDR3 is given with its conserved first and last residue. D genes are given only for firm matches. Size is omitted from some rows. Given values are once, few, many or a class for expanded clones.

cdr3_aa: CATSDNRDTEAFF; cdr3_nt: TGTGCCACCAGTGATAACAGGGATACTGAAGCTTTCTTT; v_call: TRBV24-1; d_call: NA; j_call: TRBJ1-1; clone_size: NA
cdr3_aa: CASSRGTSYEQYF; cdr3_nt: TGTGCCAGCAGCCGAGGGACTTCCTACGAGCAGTACTTC; v_call: TRBV4-2; d_call: NA; j_call: TRBJ2-7; clone_size: NA
cdr3_aa: CASSTEGGRGYTF; cdr3_nt: TGTGCCAGCAGCACGGAGGGAGGACGAGGCTACACCTTC; v_call: TRBV6-6; d_call: NA; j_call: TRBJ1-2; clone_size: NA
cdr3_aa: CASNKQGADTEAFF; cdr3_nt: TGTGCCAGCAACAAACAGGGCGCGGACACTGAAGCTTTCTTT; v_call: TRBV6-5; d_call: NA; j_call: TRBJ1-1; clone_size: once
cdr3_aa: CASSPTGVYTGELFF; cdr3_nt: TGTGCCAGCAGCCCAACAGGGGTCTACACCGGGGAGCTGTTTTTT; v_call: TRBV7-2; d_call: TRBD1; j_call: TRBJ2-2; clone_size: NA
cdr3_aa: CASSITDSGAYEQYF; cdr3_nt: TGTGCCAGTAGTATAACCGATTCGGGAGCCTACGAGCAGTACTTC; v_call: TRBV19; d_call: NA; j_call: TRBJ2-7; clone_size: NA
cdr3_aa: CASSRRDRGRTEAFF; cdr3_nt: TGTGCCAGCAGTCGGCGGGACAGGGGGCGAACTGAAGCTTTCTTT; v_call: TRBV27; d_call: TRBD1; j_call: TRBJ1-1; clone_size: NA
cdr3_aa: CASSLRQGPNEKLFF; cdr3_nt: TGTGCCAGCAGCTTACGCCAGGGTCCTAATGAAAAACTGTTTTTT; v_call: TRBV7-3; d_call: NA; j_call: TRBJ1-4; clone_size: NA
cdr3_aa: CASSIARGSNQPQHF; cdr3_nt: TGTGCCAGTAGTATAGCCAGGGGGAGCAATCAGCCCCAGCATTTT; v_call: TRBV19; d_call: TRBD1; j_call: TRBJ1-5; clone_size: NA
cdr3_aa: CASRPAGPNSPLHF; cdr3_nt: TGTGCCAGCAGACCGGCGGGCCCTAATTCACCCCTCCACTTT; v_call: TRBV5-4; d_call: NA; j_call: TRBJ1-6; clone_size: NA
cdr3_aa: CASSQSVTGGAGNTIYF; cdr3_nt: TGCGCCAGCAGCCAAAGTGTGACAGGGGGCGCCGGAAACACCATATATTTT; v_call: TRBV5-1; d_call: TRBD1; j_call: TRBJ1-3; clone_size: NA
cdr3_aa: CASKGGAGDYGYTF; cdr3_nt: TGTGCCAGCAAGGGGGGGGCAGGGGATTATGGCTACACCTTC; v_call: TRBV6-5; d_call: NA; j_call: TRBJ1-2; clone_size: NA
cdr3_aa: CASSQTSNTEAFF; cdr3_nt: TGTGCCAGCAGTCAGACAAGTAACACTGAAGCTTTCTTT; v_call: TRBV28; d_call: NA; j_call: TRBJ1-1; clone_size: NA
cdr3_aa: CASSPSLGMFSEQYF; cdr3_nt: TGTGCCAGCAGTCCCTCACTAGGAATGTTTAGCGAGCAGTACTTC; v_call: TRBV27; d_call: NA; j_call: TRBJ2-7; clone_size: NA
cdr3_aa: CASSGRDRNYNEQFF; cdr3_nt: TGTGCCAGCAGCGGCCGGGACAGAAATTACAATGAGCAGTTCTTC; v_call: TRBV3-1/TRBV3-2; d_call: TRBD1; j_call: TRBJ2-1; clone_size: NA
cdr3_aa: CASPVGQGESNSPLHF; cdr3_nt: TGTGCCAGCCCAGTGGGACAGGGAGAATCTAATTCACCCCTCCACTTT; v_call: TRBV5-8; d_call: TRBD1; j_call: TRBJ1-6; clone_size: NA
cdr3_aa: CASSLAVLADTQYF; cdr3_nt: TGTGCCAGCAGCTTAGCGGTCCTAGCGGATACGCAGTATTTT; v_call: TRBV7-9; d_call: NA; j_call: TRBJ2-3; clone_size: NA
cdr3_aa: CSVARQGRGEQYF; cdr3_nt: TGCAGCGTTGCTCGGCAGGGTCGAGGCGAGCAGTACTTC; v_call: TRBV29-1; d_call: NA; j_call: TRBJ2-7; clone_size: NA
cdr3_aa: CASSSLAGRNEQYF; cdr3_nt: TGTGCCAGCAGCTCTCTAGCGGGACGCAACGAGCAGTACTTC; v_call: TRBV11-2; d_call: TRBD2; j_call: TRBJ2-7; clone_size: few
cdr3_aa: CASSLSRLASNEQFF; cdr3_nt: TGTGCCAGCAGTTTATCGAGACTAGCATCCAATGAGCAGTTCTTC; v_call: TRBV28; d_call: TRBD2; j_call: TRBJ2-1; clone_size: NA
cdr3_aa: CASSLAPGLAGDEQYF; cdr3_nt: TGCGCCAGCAGCTTGGCCCCGGGACTAGCGGGAGACGAGCAGTACTTC; v_call: TRBV5-1; d_call: TRBD2; j_call: TRBJ2-7; clone_size: NA
cdr3_aa: CAWSVPQAGNSPLHF; cdr3_nt: TGTGCCTGGAGTGTCCCACAGGCTGGTAACTCACCCCTCCACTTT; v_call: TRBV30; d_call: NA; j_call: TRBJ1-6; clone_size: NA
cdr3_aa: CASTWQGVNEKLFF; cdr3_nt: TGTGCCAGCACTTGGCAGGGCGTAAATGAAAAACTGTTTTTT; v_call: TRBV2; d_call: NA; j_call: TRBJ1-4; clone_size: NA